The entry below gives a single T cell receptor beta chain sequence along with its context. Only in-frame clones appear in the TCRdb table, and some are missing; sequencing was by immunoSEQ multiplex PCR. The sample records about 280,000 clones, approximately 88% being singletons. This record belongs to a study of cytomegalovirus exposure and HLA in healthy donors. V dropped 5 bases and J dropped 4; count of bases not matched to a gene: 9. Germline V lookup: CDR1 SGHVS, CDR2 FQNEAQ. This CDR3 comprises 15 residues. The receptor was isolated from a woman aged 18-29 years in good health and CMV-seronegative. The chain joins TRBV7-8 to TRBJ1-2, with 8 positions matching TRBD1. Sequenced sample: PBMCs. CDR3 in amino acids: CASSLSRGLGYGYTF. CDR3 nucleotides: TGTGCCAGCAGCCTATCCAGGGGGCTTGGCTATGGCTACACCTTC. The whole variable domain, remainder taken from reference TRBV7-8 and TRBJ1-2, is GAGVSQSPRYKVAKRGQDVALRCDPISGHVSLFWYQQALGQGPEFLTYFQNEAQLDKSGLPSDRFFAERPEGSVSTLKIQRTQQEDSAVYLCASSLSRGLGYGYTFGSGTRLTVV.